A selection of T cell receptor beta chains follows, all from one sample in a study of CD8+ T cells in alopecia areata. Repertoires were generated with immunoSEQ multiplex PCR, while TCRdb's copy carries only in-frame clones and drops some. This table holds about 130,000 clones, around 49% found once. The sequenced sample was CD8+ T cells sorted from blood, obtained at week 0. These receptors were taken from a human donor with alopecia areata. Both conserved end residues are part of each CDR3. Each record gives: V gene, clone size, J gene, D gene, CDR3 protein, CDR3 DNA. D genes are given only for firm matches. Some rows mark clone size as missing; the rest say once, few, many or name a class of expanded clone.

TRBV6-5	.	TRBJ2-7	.	CASSYYDPGSHEQYF	TGTGCCAGCAGTTACTACGACCCTGGCAGCCACGAGCAGTACTTC
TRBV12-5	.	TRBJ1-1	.	CAASGPPRSTEAFF	TGTGCAGCCTCCGGCCCGCCCCGGAGCACTGAAGCTTTCTTT
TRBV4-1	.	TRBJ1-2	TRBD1	CASSGTGRYGYTF	TGCGCCAGCAGCGGGACAGGGCGGTATGGCTACACCTTC
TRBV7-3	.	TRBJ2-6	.	CASSLTLGAYLPGANVLTF	TGTGCCAGCAGCTTAACTCTCGGGGCCTATTTGCCTGGGGCCAACGTCCTGACTTTC
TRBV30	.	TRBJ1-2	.	CAWSPTGLTGNGYTF	TGTGCCTGGAGCCCCACCGGGCTCACGGGGAATGGCTACACCTTC
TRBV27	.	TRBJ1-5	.	CASSMDGDQPQHF	TGTGCCAGCAGTATGGACGGGGATCAGCCCCAGCATTTT
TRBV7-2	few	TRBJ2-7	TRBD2	CASSLGLAGGYEQYF	TGTGCCAGCAGCTTAGGGCTAGCGGGGGGCTACGAGCAGTACTTC
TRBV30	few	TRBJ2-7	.	CAWSRGGRLNEQYF	TGTGCCTGGAGTCGGGGTGGCAGGTTGAACGAGCAGTACTTC
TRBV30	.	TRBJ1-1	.	CAWSISGGTEAFF	TGTGCCTGGAGTATATCGGGTGGCACTGAAGCTTTCTTT
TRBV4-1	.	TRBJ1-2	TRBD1	CASSQENRGTYGYTF	TGCGCCAGCAGCCAAGAAAACAGGGGAACCTATGGCTACACCTTC
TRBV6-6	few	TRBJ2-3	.	CASSYAGTDTQYF	TGTGCCAGCAGTTACGCGGGAACAGATACGCAGTATTTT
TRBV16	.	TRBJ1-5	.	CASSLSYSNQPQHF	TGTGCCAGCAGCCTCTCATATAGCAATCAGCCCCAGCATTTT
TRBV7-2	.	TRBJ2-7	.	CASSLVFGQSTYEQYF	TGTGCCAGCAGCTTAGTTTTCGGACAATCGACCTACGAGCAGTACTTC
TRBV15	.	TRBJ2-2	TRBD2	CATSRPGTRGTGELFF	TGTGCCACCAGCAGACCTGGGACTAGGGGCACCGGGGAGCTGTTTTTT
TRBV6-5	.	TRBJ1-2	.	CASSYSGEHNYGYTF	TGTGCCAGCAGTTACTCTGGCGAGCACAACTATGGCTACACCTTC
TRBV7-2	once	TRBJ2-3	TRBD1	CASRIQGGTDTQYF	TGTGCCAGCAGAATACAGGGGGGCACAGATACGCAGTATTTT
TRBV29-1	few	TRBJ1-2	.	CSVTTVYGYTF	TGCAGCGTTACGACAGTCTATGGCTACACCTTC
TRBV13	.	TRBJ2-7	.	CASSWGGTALEQYF	TGTGCCAGCAGCTGGGGCGGGACTGCCCTCGAGCAGTACTTC
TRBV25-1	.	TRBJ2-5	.	CASTDQETQYF	TGTGCCAGCACAGATCAAGAGACCCAGTACTTC
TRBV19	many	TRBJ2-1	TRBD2	CASSIVPSGGWNEQFF	TGTGCCAGTAGTATAGTGCCTAGCGGGGGTTGGAATGAGCAGTTCTTC
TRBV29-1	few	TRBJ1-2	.	CSVFPPGFGYGYTF	TGCAGCGTATTCCCCCCGGGGTTCGGCTATGGCTACACCTTC
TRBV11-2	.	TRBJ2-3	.	CASSLGGDTQYF	TGTGCCAGCAGCTTAGGGGGAGATACGCAGTATTTT
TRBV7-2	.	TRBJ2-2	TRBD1	CASSPRDRVTGELFF	TGTGCCAGCAGCCCCCGGGACAGGGTCACCGGGGAGCTGTTTTTT
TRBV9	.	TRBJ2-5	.	CASSQGGAQETQYF	TGTGCCAGCAGCCAAGGGGGGGCTCAAGAGACCCAGTACTTC
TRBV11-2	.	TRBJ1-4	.	CASSPGGGAEKLFF	TGTGCCAGCAGCCCGGGCGGAGGGGCCGAAAAACTGTTTTTT
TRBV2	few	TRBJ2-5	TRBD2	CASSEGLASWETQYF	TGTGCCAGCAGTGAAGGACTAGCTTCCTGGGAGACCCAGTACTTC
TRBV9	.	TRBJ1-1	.	CASSPAGKDTEAFF	TGTGCCAGCAGCCCCGCGGGGAAGGACACTGAAGCTTTCTTT
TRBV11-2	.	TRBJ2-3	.	CASSSLRSLPDTQYF	TGTGCCAGCAGCTCCTTAAGGTCCCTCCCCGATACGCAGTATTTT
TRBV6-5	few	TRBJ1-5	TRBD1	CASSGDSLNQPQHF	TGTGCCAGCAGTGGGGACAGCCTCAATCAGCCCCAGCATTTT
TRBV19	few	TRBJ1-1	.	CASSLIATEAFF	TGTGCCAGTAGTTTAATCGCCACTGAAGCTTTCTTT
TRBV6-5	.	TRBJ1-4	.	CASSLGRKLFF	TGTGCCAGCAGTCTCGGTAGAAAACTGTTTTTT
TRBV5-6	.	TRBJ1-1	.	CASSWGPSAEAFF	TGTGCCAGCAGCTGGGGACCTTCAGCTGAAGCTTTCTTT
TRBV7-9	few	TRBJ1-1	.	CASSLGWGNTEAFF	TGTGCCAGCAGCTTAGGTTGGGGGAACACTGAAGCTTTCTTT
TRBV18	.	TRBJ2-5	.	CASSPPAAGQETQYF	TGTGCCAGCTCACCCCCTGCGGCCGGCCAAGAGACCCAGTACTTC
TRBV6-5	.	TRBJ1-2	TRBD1	CASRPGQGYGYTF	TGTGCCAGCAGACCCGGACAGGGATATGGCTACACCTTC
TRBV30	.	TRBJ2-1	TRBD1	CAWNSDRGGGHEQFF	TGTGCCTGGAATTCGGACAGGGGGGGTGGTCATGAGCAGTTCTTC
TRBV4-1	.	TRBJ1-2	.	CASSQEGSTVGYTF	TGCGCCAGCAGCCAAGAAGGTTCAACAGTCGGCTACACCTTC
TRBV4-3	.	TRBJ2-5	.	CASSPEFSGETQYF	TGCGCCAGCAGCCCGGAGTTTTCTGGAGAGACCCAGTACTTC
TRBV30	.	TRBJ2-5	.	CAWSPSGTTQYF	TGTGCCTGGAGTCCTTCCGGGACGACCCAGTACTTC
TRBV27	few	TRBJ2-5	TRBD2	CASSSGLAGRKTQYF	TGTGCCAGCAGTTCCGGACTAGCGGGGCGCAAGACCCAGTACTTC
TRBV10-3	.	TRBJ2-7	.	CAISESGRGLGEQYF	TGTGCCATCAGTGAGTCGGGCCGGGGCCTAGGGGAGCAGTACTTC
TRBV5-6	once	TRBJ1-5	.	CASRLRDSNQPQHF	TGTGCCAGCAGGTTAAGAGATAGCAATCAGCCCCAGCATTTT
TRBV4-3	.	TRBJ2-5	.	CASSQEGLRGASEGQETQYF	TGCGCCAGCAGCCAAGAAGGCCTCCGTGGGGCTAGCGAAGGTCAAGAGACCCAGTACTTC
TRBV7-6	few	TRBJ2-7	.	CASSKGPNYEQYF	TGTGCCAGCAGCAAGGGACCTAACTACGAGCAGTACTTC
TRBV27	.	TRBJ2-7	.	CASSDRQSYEQYF	TGTGCCAGCAGCGATAGACAGTCCTACGAGCAGTACTTC
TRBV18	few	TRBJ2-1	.	CASSGGTPNEQFF	TGTGCCAGCTCAGGGGGTACGCCCAATGAGCAGTTCTTC
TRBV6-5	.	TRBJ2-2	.	CASSASGTGELFF	TGTGCCAGCAGTGCCTCGGGGACCGGGGAGCTGTTTTTT
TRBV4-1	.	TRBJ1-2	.	CASSQESGYGYTF	TGCGCCAGCAGCCAAGAATCTGGCTATGGCTACACCTTC
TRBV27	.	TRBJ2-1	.	CASSPGAGYNEQFF	TGTGCCAGCAGCCCGGGCGCGGGCTACAATGAGCAGTTCTTC
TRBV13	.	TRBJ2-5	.	CASSLQGTETQYF	TGTGCCAGCAGCTTACAGGGGACGGAGACCCAGTACTTC
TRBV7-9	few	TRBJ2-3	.	CASSPSTSTDTQYF	TGTGCCAGCAGCCCTTCTACTAGCACAGATACGCAGTATTTT
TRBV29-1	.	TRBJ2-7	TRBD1	CSVSTGVYEQYF	TGCAGCGTTTCAACAGGGGTCTACGAGCAGTACTTC
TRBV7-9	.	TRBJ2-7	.	CASGDDDTYEQYF	TGTGCCAGCGGGGACGACGACACCTACGAGCAGTACTTC
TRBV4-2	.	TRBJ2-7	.	CASSQVEKVTYEQYF	TGTGCCAGCAGCCAAGTGGAGAAGGTCACCTACGAGCAGTACTTC
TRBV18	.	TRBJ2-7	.	CASSPTGQSGTYEQYF	TGTGCCAGCTCACCAACCGGACAGTCCGGCACCTACGAGCAGTACTTC
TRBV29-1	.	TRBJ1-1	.	CSVVQSTEAFF	TGCAGCGTTGTACAGAGCACTGAAGCTTTCTTT